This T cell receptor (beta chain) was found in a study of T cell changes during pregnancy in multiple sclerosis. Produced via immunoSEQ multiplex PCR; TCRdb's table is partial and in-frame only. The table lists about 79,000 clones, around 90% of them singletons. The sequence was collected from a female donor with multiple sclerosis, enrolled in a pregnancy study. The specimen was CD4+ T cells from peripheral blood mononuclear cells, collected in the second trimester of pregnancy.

CDR3 region: CASSYTHLAGELFF. The CDR3 coding sequence is TGTGCCAGCAGTTACACACACCTCGCCGGGGAGCTGTTTTTT. This chain joins TRBV6-5 and TRBJ2-2; D is uncertain. The germline gives CDR1 MNHEY, CDR2 SVGAGI. This CDR3 is built from 14 residues. Trimming removed 2 bases at V and 6 bases at J, with 10 bases between.